This TCR beta chain was profiled in a study of shared clonotypes between healthy human individuals (dated by TCRdb to the early 2020s). General notes on the study: The cohort included three men and a couple of women between 18 and 49 years of age. Per donor, three plates each were used for CD4 naive and CD4 memory, two for CD8 naive, and one for CD8 memory. To estimate repertoire size and how much clonotypes are shared between individuals, the study performed deep sequencing of blood TCR repertoires from five healthy adults. Libraries were prepared and TCR repertoires were sequenced by different laboratories using diverse techniques, in order to increase sequencing depth and limit assay-specific biases. Per donor, leukapheresis produced somewhere between about 0.9 and 10 billion PBMCs. Points the paper makes about the study in general: Clonotypes shared by all four sorted-subset donors showed higher generation probabilities than non-shared clonotypes. Because the study included a small number of donors, the genetic and exposure-history diversity represented was limited. Pairwise subsampling led to the expectation that sequencing depth would affect the degree of clonotype sharing among donors. When several donors were compared, the shared fraction of clonotypes was about 5% for naive CD4, approximately 3.3% for naive CD8, 2.3% for memory CD4, and 0.4% for memory CD8. Sampling was restricted to blood, and TCR repertoires in tissues likely differ from the TCR repertoires found in blood. Naive subsets generally had larger estimated clonotype richness than memory subsets did. Even with the large sequencing depth, rarefaction of the sorted-subset datasets indicated that sequencing was incomplete.

Donors were healthy HIV-negative adults with no recently reported acute infections or vaccinations. Only Caucasian adults living in Nashville, Tennessee, USA were represented among the donors. Magnetic negative selection was used to enrich CD4+ T cells, after which naive cells were positively selected on CD45RA and the negative fraction became the memory subset. After blood collection by leukapheresis, PBMCs were isolated using Ficoll-Histopaque density gradient centrifugation and then cryopreserved in the vapor phase of liquid nitrogen. Analytical flow cytometry was used to check the purity and quantity of every magnetically sorted T cell population. From each sorted fraction, genomic DNA was isolated and quantified by UV absorbance on a Nanodrop 2000c. On this clone: The target of this receptor is not known. No base quality information exists; no much larger clone differs at one position.

The CDR3 has 13 amino acids, counting the end cysteine and phenylalanine. The CDR3 DNA has 39 bases and is translated from base 1. The trim is 4 bases for V and 3 bases for J, with a gap of 9 bases between the germline ends. CDR1 and CDR2 are drawn from the germline V gene: SNHLY, FYNNEI. Using the deep immunoSEQ assay, multiplex PCR amplified TCR CDR3 regions from genomic DNA. For each cell subset, the extracted genomic DNA was distributed evenly across all wells of several immunoSEQ 96-well plates, and each plate served as one replicate. For sorted subsets, about 200 ng genomic DNA, equal to about 30,000 T cell genomes, was loaded into each replicate PCR. Purified libraries were quantified with a Qubit 3.0 fluorometer, sized on a Bioanalyzer 2100, and re-quantified with the KAPA Library Quantification kit. Every immunoSEQ 96-well plate was sequenced on a dedicated single-read 150-cycle Illumina NextSeq 550 flow cell. Per the source publication's procedure: Because the immunoSEQ output included only junctional sequences and no quality scores, the filtering could not be the same as the filtering used for full-length reads. To assign V/J genes and CDR3, sequences were annotated using PyIR, a Python wrapper for IgBLAST v1.9, with IMGT germline references. Reads with weak V/J assignments (E-value above 1e-6), missing CDR3, stop codons, out-of-frame junctions, or ambiguous translated residues were removed. V3J clonotypes were defined as sequences sharing the same inferred V gene, J gene, and CDR3 amino acid sequence. To compute the percentage overlap between repertoires, the number of shared unique clonotypes was divided by the size of the smaller repertoire. Repertoire richness was assessed with RTK rarefaction, the Chao1 estimator, and Recon v2.1 estimates of unobserved clonotypes. Generation probabilities were computed with OLGA for all TCRbeta clonotypes obtained by the gDNA method from several donors. TCRdb took this table from immuneACCESS and kept in-frame rearrangements with V and J called. Such tables lack part of the clones; where checked against another copy, unresolved V genes explain under half of the gap, and the rest is unexplained. The V and J calls and clone size come from that table; D and trimming were worked out from the DNA. For this sample there are about 2.3 million clones; over 90% appear just once. The ten largest make up 0.35% to 0.45% of the sample.

The material sequenced was naive CD4+ T cells from PBMCs. In the paper's terms, the cell subset or site label means: CD45RA+ positively selected. Rearrangement joined TRBV2 to TRBJ1-1, with no confidently assigned D gene. This sequence was found in a man younger than 35 in good health. Some clones in this sample may be carry-over from other donors' samples. The CDR3 protein is CASSGQSYTEAFF. In nucleotides, the sequence is TGTGCCAGCAGTGGCCAGTCGTACACTGAAGCTTTCTTT.